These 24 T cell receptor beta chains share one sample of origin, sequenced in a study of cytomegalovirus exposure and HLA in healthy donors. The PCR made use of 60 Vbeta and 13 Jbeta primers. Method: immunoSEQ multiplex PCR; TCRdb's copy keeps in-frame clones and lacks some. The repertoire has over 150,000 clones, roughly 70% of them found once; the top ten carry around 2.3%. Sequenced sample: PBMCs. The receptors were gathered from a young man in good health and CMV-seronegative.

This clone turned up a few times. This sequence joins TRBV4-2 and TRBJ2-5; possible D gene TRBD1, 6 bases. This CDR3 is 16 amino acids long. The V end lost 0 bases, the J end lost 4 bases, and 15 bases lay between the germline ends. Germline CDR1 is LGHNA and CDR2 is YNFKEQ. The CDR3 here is CASSQEYTGLGETQYF. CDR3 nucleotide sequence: TGTGCCAGCAGCCAAGAGTATACAGGGTTAGGAGAGACCCAGTACTTC.

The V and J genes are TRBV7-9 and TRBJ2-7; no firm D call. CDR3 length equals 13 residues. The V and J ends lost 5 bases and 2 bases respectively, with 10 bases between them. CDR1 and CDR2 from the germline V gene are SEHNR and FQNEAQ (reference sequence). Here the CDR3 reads CASSPTTTYEQYF. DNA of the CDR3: TGTGCCAGCAGCCCGACAACCACCTACGAGCAGTACTTC.

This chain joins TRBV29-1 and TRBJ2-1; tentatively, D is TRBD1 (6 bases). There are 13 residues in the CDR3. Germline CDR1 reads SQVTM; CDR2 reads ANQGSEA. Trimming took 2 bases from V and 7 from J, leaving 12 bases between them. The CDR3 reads CSVELGALNEQFF. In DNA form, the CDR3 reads TGCAGCGTTGAACTGGGGGCTCTAAATGAGCAGTTCTTC.

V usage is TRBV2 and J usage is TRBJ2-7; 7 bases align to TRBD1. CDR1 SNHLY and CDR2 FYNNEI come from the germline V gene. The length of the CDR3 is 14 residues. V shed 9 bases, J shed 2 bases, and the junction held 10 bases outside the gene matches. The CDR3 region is CASTGDSHPYEQYF. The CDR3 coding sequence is TGTGCCAGTACCGGGGACAGCCACCCCTACGAGCAGTACTTC.

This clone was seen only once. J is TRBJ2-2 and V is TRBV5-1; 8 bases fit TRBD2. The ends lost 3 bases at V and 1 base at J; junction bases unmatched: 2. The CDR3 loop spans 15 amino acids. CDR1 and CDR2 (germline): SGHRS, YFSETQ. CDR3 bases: TGCGCCAGCAGCTCTAGCGGGCTGAACACCGGGGAGCTGTTTTTT. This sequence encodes CASSSSGLNTGELFF.

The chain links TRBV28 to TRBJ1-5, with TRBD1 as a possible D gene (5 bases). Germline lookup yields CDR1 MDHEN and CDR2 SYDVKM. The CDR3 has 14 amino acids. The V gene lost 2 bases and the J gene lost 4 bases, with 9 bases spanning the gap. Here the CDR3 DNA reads TGTGCCAGCAGTTTAGGAGGGGTGAATCAGCCCCAGCATTTT. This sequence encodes CASSLGGVNQPQHF.

The CDR3: CATTGTPSADTQYF. In nucleotides, the CDR3 is TGTGCCACGACCGGGACTCCTAGCGCAGATACGCAGTATTTT. V gene TRBV10-3 combines with J gene TRBJ2-3; perhaps TRBD2 as D (6 bases). V was cut by 10 bases and J by 4 bases, with 18 bases left in between. The CDR3 length is 14 residues. Germline values: CDR1 ENHRY, CDR2 SYGVKD.

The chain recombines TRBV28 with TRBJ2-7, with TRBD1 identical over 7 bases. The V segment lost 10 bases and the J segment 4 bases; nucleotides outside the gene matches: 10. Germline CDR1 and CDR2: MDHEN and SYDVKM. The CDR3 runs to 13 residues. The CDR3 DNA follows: TGTGCCACCAGAGAGACAGGGAGATACGAGCAGTACTTC. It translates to CATRETGRYEQYF. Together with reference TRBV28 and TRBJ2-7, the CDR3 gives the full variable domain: DVKVTQSSRYLVKRTGEKVFLECVQDMDHENMFWYRQDPGLGLRLIYFSYDVKMKEKGDIPEGYSVSREKKERFSLILESASTNQTSMYLCATRETGRYEQYFGPGTRLTVT.

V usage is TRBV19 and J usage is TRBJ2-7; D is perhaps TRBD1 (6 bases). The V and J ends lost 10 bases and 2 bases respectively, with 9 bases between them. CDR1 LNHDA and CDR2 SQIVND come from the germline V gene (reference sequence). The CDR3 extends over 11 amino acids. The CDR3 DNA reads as TGTGCCACCTCAGGGGCCTACGAGCAGTACTTC. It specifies CATSGAYEQYF.

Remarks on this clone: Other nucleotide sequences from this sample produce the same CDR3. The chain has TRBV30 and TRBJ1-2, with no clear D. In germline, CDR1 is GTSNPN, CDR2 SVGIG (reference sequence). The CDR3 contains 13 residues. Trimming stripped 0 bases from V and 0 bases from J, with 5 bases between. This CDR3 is CAWSVSANYGYTF. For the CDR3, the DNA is TGTGCCTGGAGTGTTTCCGCTAACTATGGCTACACCTTC.

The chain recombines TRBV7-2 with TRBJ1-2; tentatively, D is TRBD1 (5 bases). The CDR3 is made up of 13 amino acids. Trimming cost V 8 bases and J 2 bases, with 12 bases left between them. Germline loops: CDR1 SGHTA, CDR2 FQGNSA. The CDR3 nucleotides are TGTGCCAGCTCCCAGGGTGGAAACTATGGCTACACCTTC. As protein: CASSQGGNYGYTF.

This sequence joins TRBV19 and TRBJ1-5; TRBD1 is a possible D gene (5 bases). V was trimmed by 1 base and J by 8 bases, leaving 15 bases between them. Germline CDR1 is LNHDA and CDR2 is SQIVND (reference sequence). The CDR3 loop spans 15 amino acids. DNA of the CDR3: TGTGCCAGTAGTATAGGGGGGGTGCCGGGGGAGCCCCAGCATTTT. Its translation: CASSIGGVPGEPQHF.

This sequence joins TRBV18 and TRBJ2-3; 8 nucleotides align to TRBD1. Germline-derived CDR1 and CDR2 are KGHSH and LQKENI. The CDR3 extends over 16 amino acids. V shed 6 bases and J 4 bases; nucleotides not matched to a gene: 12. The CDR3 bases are TGTGCCAGCTCCGACACCCAAAGACAGGGGTCAGATACGCAGTATTTT. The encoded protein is CASSDTQRQGSDTQYF.

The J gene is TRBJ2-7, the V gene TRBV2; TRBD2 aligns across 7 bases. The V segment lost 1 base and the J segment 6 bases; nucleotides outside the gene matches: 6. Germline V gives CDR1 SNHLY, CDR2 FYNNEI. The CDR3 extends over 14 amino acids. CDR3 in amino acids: CASSEGTRSGEQYF. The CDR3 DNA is TGTGCCAGCAGTGAAGGGACTAGATCCGGCGAGCAGTACTTC. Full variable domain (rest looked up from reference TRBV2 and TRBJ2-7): EPEVTQTPSHQVTQMGQEVILRCVPISNHLYFYWYRQILGQKVEFLVSFYNNEISEKSEIFDDQFSVERPDGSNFTLKIRSTKLEDSAMYFCASSEGTRSGEQYFGPGTRLTVT.

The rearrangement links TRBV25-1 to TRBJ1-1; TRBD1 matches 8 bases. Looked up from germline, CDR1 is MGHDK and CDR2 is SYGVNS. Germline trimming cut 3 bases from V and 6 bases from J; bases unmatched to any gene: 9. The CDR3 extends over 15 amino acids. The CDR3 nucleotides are TGTGCCAGCAGTGACGGACAGGGCCTGGTGGCTGAAGCTTTCTTT. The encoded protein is CASSDGQGLVAEAFF.

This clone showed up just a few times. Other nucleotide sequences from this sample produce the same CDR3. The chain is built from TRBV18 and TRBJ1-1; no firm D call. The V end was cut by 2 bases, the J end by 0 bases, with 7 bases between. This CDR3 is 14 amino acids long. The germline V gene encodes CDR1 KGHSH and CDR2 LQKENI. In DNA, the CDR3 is TGTGCCAGCTCACCAGGTGGCATGAACACTGAAGCTTTCTTT. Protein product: CASSPGGMNTEAFF.

The CDR3 bases are TGTGCCAGCAGGCCCGGGACAGGGGCCTACGAGCAGTACTTC. It translates to CASRPGTGAYEQYF. The chain joins TRBV27 to TRBJ2-7; 10 bases align to TRBD1. This CDR3 has 14 amino acids. V lost 6 bases, J lost 2 bases, and 4 bases stayed unmatched. The germline V gene encodes CDR1 MNHEY and CDR2 SMNVEV (reference sequence).

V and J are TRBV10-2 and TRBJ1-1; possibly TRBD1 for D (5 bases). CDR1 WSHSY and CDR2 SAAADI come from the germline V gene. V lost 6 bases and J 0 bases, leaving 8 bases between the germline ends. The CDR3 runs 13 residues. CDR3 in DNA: TGCGCCAGCAGCGAGACAGTGAACACTGAAGCTTTCTTT. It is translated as CASSETVNTEAFF.

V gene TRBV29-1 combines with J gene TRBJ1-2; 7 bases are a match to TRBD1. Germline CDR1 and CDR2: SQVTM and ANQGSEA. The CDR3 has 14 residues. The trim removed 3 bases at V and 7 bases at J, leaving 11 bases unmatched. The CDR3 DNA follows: TGCAGCGTTGAGCCCGGGACAGTGCTACGTGGCTACACCTTC. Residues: CSVEPGTVLRGYTF. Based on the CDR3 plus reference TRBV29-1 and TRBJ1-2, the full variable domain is SAVISQKPSRDICQRGTSLTIQCQVDSQVTMMFWYRQQPGQSLTLIATANQGSEATYESGFVIDKFPISRPNLTFSTLTVSNMSPEDSSIYLCSVEPGTVLRGYTFGSGTRLTVV.

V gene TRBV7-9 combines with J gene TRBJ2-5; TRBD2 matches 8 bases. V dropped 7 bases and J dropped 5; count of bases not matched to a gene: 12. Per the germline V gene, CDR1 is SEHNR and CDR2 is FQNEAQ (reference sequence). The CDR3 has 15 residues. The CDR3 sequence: CASTIRGGGEETQYF. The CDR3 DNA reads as TGTGCCAGCACCATCCGGGGGGGCGGGGAGGAGACCCAGTACTTC.

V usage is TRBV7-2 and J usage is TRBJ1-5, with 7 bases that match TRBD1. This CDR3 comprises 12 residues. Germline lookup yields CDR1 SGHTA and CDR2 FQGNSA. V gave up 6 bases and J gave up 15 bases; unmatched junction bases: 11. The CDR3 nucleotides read TGTGCCAGCAGGGGAACAGGGGCAAGCTGGCATTTT. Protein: CASRGTGASWHF.

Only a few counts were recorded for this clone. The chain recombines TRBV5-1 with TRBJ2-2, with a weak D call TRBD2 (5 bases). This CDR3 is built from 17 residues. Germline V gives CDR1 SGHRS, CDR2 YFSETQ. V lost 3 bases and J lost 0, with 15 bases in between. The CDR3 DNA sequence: TGCGCCAGCAGCTCCGTGAGCGGAGTCGCGAACACCGGGGAGCTGTTTTTT. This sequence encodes CASSSVSGVANTGELFF.

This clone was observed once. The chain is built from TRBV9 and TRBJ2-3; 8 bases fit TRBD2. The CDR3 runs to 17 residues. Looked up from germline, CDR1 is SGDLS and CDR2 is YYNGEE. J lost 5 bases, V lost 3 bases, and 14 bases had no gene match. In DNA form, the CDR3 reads TGTGCCAGCAGCGAGGCGGGGGGTCGCGGGACGGGAGATACGCAGTATTTT. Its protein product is CASSEAGGRGTGDTQYF. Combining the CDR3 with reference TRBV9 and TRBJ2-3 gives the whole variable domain DSGVTQTPKHLITATGQRVTLRCSPRSGDLSVYWYQQSLDQGLQFLIQYYNGEERAKGNILERFSAQQFPDLHSELNLSSLELGDSALYFCASSEAGGRGTGDTQYFGPGTRLTVL.

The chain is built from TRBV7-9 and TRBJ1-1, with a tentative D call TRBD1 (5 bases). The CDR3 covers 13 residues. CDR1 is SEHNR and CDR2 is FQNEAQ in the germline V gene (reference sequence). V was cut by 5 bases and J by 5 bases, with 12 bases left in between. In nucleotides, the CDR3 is TGTGCCAGCAGCACACAGGAGGGGACTGAAGCTTTCTTT. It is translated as CASSTQEGTEAFF.